The 29 T cell receptor beta chains reported below all come from one sample, sequenced in a study of shared clonotypes between healthy human individuals. Method: immunoSEQ multiplex PCR; TCRdb's copy keeps in-frame clones and lacks some. The table has just over 2,000,000 clones, about 95% seen once; the top ten hold roughly 1.1%. The naive CD8 fraction comprised CD45RO-negative cells positively selected for CCR7 and excluded terminally differentiated effector memory CD45RA+ cells. Sequences were obtained from naive CD8+ T cells sorted from blood. These receptors were obtained from a man younger than 35 in good health.

The chain has TRBV29-1 and TRBJ2-3, with 9 bases fitting TRBD2. V lost 0 bases to trimming and J lost 4 bases; unmatched junction nucleotides: 8. The CDR3 runs 16 residues. Looked up from germline, CDR1 is SQVTM and CDR2 is ANQGSEA. The CDR3 region has the DNA TGCAGCGTTGAAGATTCAGCGGGAGGTAGCCCAGATACGCAGTATTTT. It is translated as CSVEDSAGGSPDTQYF.

Concerning this clone itself: Other DNA sequences in the same sample also yield this CDR3. The rearrangement joins TRBV7-6 to TRBJ2-7; D not certain. Trimming removed 2 bases from V and 0 bases from J, with 5 bases in between. The CDR3 totals 13 residues. Germline V CDR1 and CDR2: SGHVS, FNYEAQ. The CDR3 here is CASSLHSSYEQYF. In nucleotides, the CDR3 is TGTGCCAGCAGCTTACATAGCTCCTACGAGCAGTACTTC.

This clone was seen a single time. This rearrangement joins TRBV10-3 to TRBJ1-5; D is ambiguous. V lost 1 base and J 1 base, leaving 5 bases between the germline ends. Germline V lookup: CDR1 ENHRY, CDR2 SYGVKD. The CDR3 has 14 residues. The DNA of the CDR3 is TGTGCCATCAGTGAGTTGGCAAGCAATCAGCCCCAGCATTTT. Amino acids: CAISELASNQPQHF.

This clone was observed a few times. This chain joins TRBV2 and TRBJ1-2, with no clear D. Looked up from germline, CDR1 is SNHLY and CDR2 is FYNNEI. Trimming took off 0 bases at V and 12 bases at J, with 5 bases between the two ends. This CDR3 comprises 10 residues. The CDR3 nucleotides are TGTGCCAGCAGTGAAGCGCATAACACCTTC. This translates into CASSEAHNTF.

The J gene is TRBJ2-4, the V gene TRBV4-3; tentatively, D is TRBD1 (6 bases). Germline assignment: CDR1 LGHNA and CDR2 YSLEER. Trimming stripped 1 base from V and 5 bases from J, with 15 bases between. The CDR3 contains 16 residues. Written as DNA, the CDR3 is TGCGCCAGCAGCCAAGGTTACTGGACAGAAGAAAACATTCAGTACTTC. As protein: CASSQGYWTEENIQYF.

The gene calls are TRBV2 and TRBJ2-7, with D uncertain. In germline, CDR1 is SNHLY, CDR2 FYNNEI. V lost 4 bases, J lost 3 bases, and 13 bases lay in between. The CDR3 loop spans 14 amino acids. The CDR3 spells CASSVGYTDYEQYF. The CDR3 DNA reads TGTGCCAGCAGTGTTGGATACACCGACTACGAGCAGTACTTC.

This clone has a single count. V gene TRBV29-1 combines with J gene TRBJ2-5; 9 bases align to TRBD2. The CDR3 length is 11 residues. Trimming removed 4 bases from V and 14 bases from J; junction bases left unmatched: 8. The germline V gene has CDR1 SQVTM and CDR2 ANQGSEA. CDR3 DNA sequence: TGCAGCGTTGGAGCGATAGGGACTAGCTACTTC. Translation gives CSVGAIGTSYF.

This clone was recorded once. Different DNA sequences within this sample yield the same CDR3. The chain uses TRBV12-5 and TRBJ2-7, with a possible D match to TRBD2 (6 bases). Germline CDR1 LGHNT, CDR2 FRNRAP. Trimming shortened V by 3 bases and J by 0 bases, and 9 bases separated the two germline ends. This CDR3 comprises 14 residues. CDR3 sequence: CASGLGGSSYEQYF. The CDR3 DNA follows: TGTGCTAGTGGTTTAGGAGGGAGCTCCTACGAGCAGTACTTC.

This chain links TRBV10-3 with TRBJ1-1; 9 bases map to TRBD1. Germline V gene lookup returns CDR1 ENHRY and CDR2 SYGVKD. After removal of 8 bases from V and 6 bases from J, the junction contained 10 bases not matched to a gene. The length of the CDR3 is 14 residues. In DNA, the CDR3 is TGTGCCATCGCCCTGGGACAGGGTATTGCTGAAGCTTTCTTT. It translates to CAIALGQGIAEAFF.

This chain uses TRBV6-6 with TRBJ2-7; TRBD2 matches at 8 bases. CDR3 size: 16 residues. V dropped 2 bases and J dropped 2; count of bases not matched to a gene: 8. Germline lookup yields CDR1 MNHNY and CDR2 SVGAGI (reference sequence). Written as DNA, the CDR3 is TGTGCCAGCAGTTACGGGCCTGCGGGGGGTACCTACGAGCAGTACTTC. This gives the protein CASSYGPAGGTYEQYF.

The CDR3 DNA is TGTGCCAGCAGCTTGGGGCACAGGGACTATAATTCACCCCTCCACTTT. The encoded protein is CASSLGHRDYNSPLHF. The chain carries TRBV5-5 and TRBJ1-6; possibly TRBD1 for D (6 bases). The germline gives CDR1 SGHKS, CDR2 YYEKEE (reference sequence). The CDR3 totals 16 residues. V lost 0 bases, J lost 3 bases, and 10 bases lay in between.

This clone has only one observation. The rearrangement uses TRBV4-1 and TRBJ2-3, with D maybe TRBD2 (6 bases). The CDR3 loop spans 16 amino acids. CDR1 is MGHRA and CDR2 is YSYEKL in the germline V gene. V was clipped by 7 bases and J by 0 bases, with 17 bases between them. The CDR3 sequence is CASTHLVGGSTDTQYF. CDR3 bases: TGCGCCAGCACCCACCTTGTGGGGGGTAGCACAGATACGCAGTATTTT.

J is TRBJ2-5 and V is TRBV2, with 7 positions matching TRBD2. With 6 bases clipped from V and 1 base from J, the junction kept 2 bases outside the gene matches. The CDR3 runs 13 residues. Germline V gives CDR1 SNHLY, CDR2 FYNNEI. DNA for the CDR3: TGTGCCAGCAGGGGACTAACCCAAGAGACCCAGTACTTC. This encodes CASRGLTQETQYF.

The chain links TRBV2 to TRBJ1-1, with D possibly being TRBD1 (5 bases). The germline gives CDR1 SNHLY, CDR2 FYNNEI. The length of the CDR3 is 13 residues. V lost 4 bases and J 7 bases, leaving 13 bases between the germline ends. CDR3 sequence reads: CASSGSGTNEAFF. CDR3 nucleotide sequence: TGTGCCAGCAGTGGCTCGGGGACGAATGAAGCTTTCTTT.

The gene calls are TRBV9 and TRBJ2-2; perhaps TRBD2 as D (6 bases). The CDR3 consists of 15 residues. V was shortened by 4 bases and J by 2 bases, with 12 bases between the two germline ends. Germline CDR1 is SGDLS and CDR2 is YYNGEE. The DNA for the CDR3 is TGTGCCAGCAGCATTAGCGGAAGTAACACCGGGGAGCTGTTTTTT. Encoded protein: CASSISGSNTGELFF. Combining the CDR3 with reference TRBV9 and TRBJ2-2 gives the whole variable domain DSGVTQTPKHLITATGQRVTLRCSPRSGDLSVYWYQQSLDQGLQFLIQYYNGEERAKGNILERFSAQQFPDLHSELNLSSLELGDSALYFCASSISGSNTGELFFGEGSRLTVL.

The gene calls are TRBV13 and TRBJ2-1, with D possibly matching TRBD2 (6 bases). The V end was cut by 0 bases, the J end by 7 bases, with 10 bases between. In germline, CDR1 is PRHDT, CDR2 FYEKMQ (reference sequence). This CDR3 contains 14 residues. The CDR3 sequence is CASSLGRAGNEQFF. CDR3 coding DNA: TGTGCCAGCAGCTTAGGCCGGGCGGGGAATGAGCAGTTCTTC.

The chain uses TRBV2 and TRBJ2-7; 10 bases line up with TRBD2. This CDR3 is 16 amino acids long. Germline-derived CDR1 and CDR2 are SNHLY and FYNNEI. The V segment lost 4 bases and the J segment 3 bases; nucleotides outside the gene matches: 9. The CDR3, as DNA: TGTGCCAGCAGTGCTGAGCGGGAGGGCTCAGGCTACGAGCAGTACTTC. It specifies CASSAEREGSGYEQYF.

The chain joins TRBV2 to TRBJ1-1; the D gene is possibly TRBD1 (5 bases). The germline V and J ends were trimmed by 6 bases and 5 bases, with 10 bases remaining between them. The CDR3 length is 12 residues. CDR1 is SNHLY, CDR2 FYNNEI, per germline. CDR3 region: CASRDGGTEAFF. CDR3 in DNA: TGTGCCAGCAGGGACGGGGGGACTGAAGCTTTCTTT.

As to this clone: Other DNA sequences of this sample code for an identical CDR3. V and J are TRBV5-6 and TRBJ2-7; D call uncertain. The CDR3 has 13 amino acids. The germline gives CDR1 SGHDT, CDR2 YYEEEE. V was cut by 0 bases and J by 1 base, with 5 bases left in between. The CDR3 nucleotides read TGTGCCAGCAGCTTGGAGGGATCCTACGAGCAGTACTTC. Translated: CASSLEGSYEQYF.

This chain links TRBV6-5 with TRBJ1-2; D uncertain. The length of the CDR3 is 14 residues. Trimming removed 0 bases at V and 3 bases at J, with 8 bases between. Germline V gene lookup returns CDR1 MNHEY and CDR2 SVGAGI. The CDR3 nucleotides read TGTGCCAGCAGTTACTCGATGTTTGACTATGGCTACACCTTC. Protein sequence: CASSYSMFDYGYTF.

The chain has TRBV27 and TRBJ2-5; D gene unclear. The V gene's germline CDR1 is MNHEY and CDR2 SMNVEV (reference sequence). Between the trimmed V and J ends, which lost 3 bases and 2 bases, there was a span of 16 bases. CDR3 length: 16 residues. Written as DNA, the CDR3 is TGTGCCAGCAGTTTGGTCGGCGAAGCAGAACAAGAGACCCAGTACTTC. It is translated as CASSLVGEAEQETQYF.

The V gene is TRBV7-9, the J gene TRBJ1-6; D unclear. Germline CDR1 and CDR2: SEHNR and FQNEAQ (reference sequence). CDR3 length: 15 residues. V was shortened by 3 bases and J by 1 base, with 7 bases between the two germline ends. The CDR3 region is CASSFDGSYNSPLHF. Here the CDR3 DNA reads TGTGCCAGCAGCTTCGACGGATCCTATAATTCACCCCTCCACTTT.

As to this clone: The sample holds other DNA sequences that translate to the same CDR3. V and J are TRBV7-2 and TRBJ2-2; D is uncertain. CDR1 and CDR2 from the germline V gene are SGHTA and FQGNSA. The CDR3 contains 13 residues. Trimming took off 2 bases at V and 5 bases at J, with 6 bases between the two ends. CDR3 coding DNA: TGTGCCAGCAGCTTACTTTTTACCGGGGAGCTGTTTTTT. Its protein product is CASSLLFTGELFF.

J is TRBJ2-1 and V is TRBV4-3, with D possibly matching TRBD1 (6 bases). Trimming pared 1 base from V and 2 bases from J, leaving 15 bases between. The CDR3 length is 17 residues. CDR1 is LGHNA, CDR2 YSLEER, per germline. The CDR3 loop reads CASSQVLGAGPYNEQFF. For the CDR3, the DNA is TGCGCCAGCAGCCAAGTCCTGGGGGCTGGCCCCTACAATGAGCAGTTCTTC.

The rearrangement uses TRBV9 and TRBJ2-3; D possibly corresponds to TRBD1 (5 bases). The CDR3 loop spans 14 amino acids. The ends were cut back, 0 bases at V and 5 bases at J, with 10 bases in the middle. Germline CDR1 is SGDLS and CDR2 is YYNGEE. CDR3 sequence reads: CASSVEGFGDTQYF. The CDR3 region has the DNA TGTGCCAGCAGCGTAGAGGGGTTCGGAGATACGCAGTATTTT.

The genes are TRBV27 and TRBJ1-2; TRBD1 matches 11 bases. CDR3 length equals 15 residues. Germline V gene sequence: CDR1 MNHEY, CDR2 SMNVEV (reference sequence). Losses at the gene ends were 7 bases for V and 1 base for J; bases not matched to a gene: 5. This CDR3 reads CASKWTGGFNYGYTF. Here the CDR3 DNA reads TGTGCCAGCAAATGGACAGGGGGCTTTAACTATGGCTACACCTTC.

The rearrangement joins TRBV10-3 to TRBJ2-3; tentative D call: TRBD1 (6 bases). The CDR3 runs to 14 residues. With 7 bases removed from V and 2 bases from J, the gap between germline ends came to 13 bases. Germline CDR1 is ENHRY and CDR2 is SYGVKD. The CDR3 reads CAIMLPGVTDTQYF. DNA for the CDR3: TGTGCCATCATGCTTCCAGGGGTCACAGATACGCAGTATTTT.

J is TRBJ1-1 and V is TRBV2; TRBD1 might be the D (5 bases). V lost 4 bases and J 2 bases, leaving 8 bases between the germline ends. Germline CDR1 and CDR2: SNHLY and FYNNEI. The CDR3 loop spans 13 amino acids. CDR3 in amino acids: CASSGGGNTEAFF. Here the CDR3 DNA reads TGTGCCAGCAGTGGTGGGGGTAACACTGAAGCTTTCTTT. Variable domain in full (rest from reference TRBV2 and TRBJ1-1): EPEVTQTPSHQVTQMGQEVILRCVPISNHLYFYWYRQILGQKVEFLVSFYNNEISEKSEIFDDQFSVERPDGSNFTLKIRSTKLEDSAMYFCASSGGGNTEAFFGQGTRLTVV.

On this clone itself: In the same sample, other DNA sequences code for this CDR3. The chain couples TRBV29-1 to TRBJ2-2, with TRBD1 matching 7 bases. Germline CDR1 SQVTM, CDR2 ANQGSEA. The CDR3 runs to 12 residues. Trimming cost V 4 bases and J 5 bases; bases outside gene matches: 1. CDR3: CSVAGGTGELFF. In DNA, the CDR3 is TGCAGCGTTGCAGGGGGTACCGGGGAGCTGTTTTTT.